Below, one T cell receptor beta chain is given with its context. Its antigen is unknown. The CDR3 spans 18 residues. Trimming at V came to 3 bases and at J to 5 bases, leaving 17 bases not matched to a gene. The germline gives CDR1 MDHEN, CDR2 SYDVKM. Method: immunoSEQ multiplex PCR; TCRdb's copy keeps in-frame clones and lacks some. Among more than 45,000 clones listed, 85% to 95% were seen once. This entry comes from a study of OX40 agonist ivuxolimab in advanced cancers. Study at large: The treatment was a fully human IgG2 OX40 agonist, ivuxolimab. Allowance was made for prior anti-PD-1, anti-PD-L1 or anti-CTLA-4 therapy, and roughly 40% had some.

Overall study results and limits: At 0.1 to 3.0 mg/kg and by week 6, CD4+ and CD8+ T cells in the blood had expanded clonally.

This specimen consisted of CD4+ or CD8+ T cells sorted from blood, obtained in a trial of the OX40 agonist ivuxolimab. This receptor was obtained from an adult with an advanced solid tumor such as melanoma, head and neck, liver or kidney cancer. The V gene is TRBV28, the J gene TRBJ2-7; 9 bases match TRBD1. CDR3 DNA: TGTGCCAGCAGTTTGCTTAGACAGGGGGGCCGGGGGTACGACGAGCAGTACTTC. Translation gives CASSLLRQGGRGYDEQYF.